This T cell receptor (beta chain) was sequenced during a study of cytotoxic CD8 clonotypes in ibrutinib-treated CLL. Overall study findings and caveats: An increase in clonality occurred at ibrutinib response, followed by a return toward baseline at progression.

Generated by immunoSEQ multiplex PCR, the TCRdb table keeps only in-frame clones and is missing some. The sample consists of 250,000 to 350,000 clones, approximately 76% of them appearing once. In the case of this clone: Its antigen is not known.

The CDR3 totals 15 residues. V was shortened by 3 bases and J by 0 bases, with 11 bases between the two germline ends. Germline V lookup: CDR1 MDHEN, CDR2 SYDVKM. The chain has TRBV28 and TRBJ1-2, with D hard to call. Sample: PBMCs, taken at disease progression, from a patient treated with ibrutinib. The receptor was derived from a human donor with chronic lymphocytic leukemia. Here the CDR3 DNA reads TGTGCCAGCAGTTTGCATCCGGGTGCTAACTATGGCTACACCTTC. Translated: CASSLHPGANYGYTF.